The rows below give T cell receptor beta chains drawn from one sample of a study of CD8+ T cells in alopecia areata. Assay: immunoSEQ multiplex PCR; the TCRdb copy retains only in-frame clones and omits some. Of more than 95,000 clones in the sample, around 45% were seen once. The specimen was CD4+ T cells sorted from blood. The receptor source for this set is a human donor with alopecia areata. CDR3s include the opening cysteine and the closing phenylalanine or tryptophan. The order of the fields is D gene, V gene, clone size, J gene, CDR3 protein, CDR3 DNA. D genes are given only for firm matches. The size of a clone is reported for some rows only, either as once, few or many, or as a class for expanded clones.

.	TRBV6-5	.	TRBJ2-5	CASQPWQDQETQYF	TGTGCCAGTCAACCTTGGCAGGATCAAGAGACCCAGTACTTC
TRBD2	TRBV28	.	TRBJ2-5	CASSFSGSEQTQYF	TGTGCCAGCAGTTTTAGCGGGAGTGAACAGACCCAGTACTTC
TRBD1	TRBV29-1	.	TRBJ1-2	CSVEDPHRGLYYGYTF	TGCAGCGTTGAAGATCCCCACAGGGGGCTGTACTATGGCTACACCTTC
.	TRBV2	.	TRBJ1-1	CASKTTGLDTEAFF	TGTGCCAGCAAGACGACAGGTTTGGACACTGAAGCTTTCTTT
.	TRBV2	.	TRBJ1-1	CASSLTGNTEAFF	TGTGCCAGCAGCCTAACGGGAAACACTGAAGCTTTCTTT
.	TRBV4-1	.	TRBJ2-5	CASSQGNRGIGQTQYF	TGCGCCAGCAGCCAAGGAAATCGTGGAATCGGGCAGACCCAGTACTTC
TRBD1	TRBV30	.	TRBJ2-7	CAWSDGQGPYEQYF	TGTGCCTGGAGTGACGGACAGGGGCCCTACGAGCAGTACTTC
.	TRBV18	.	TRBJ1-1	CASTRIGGTEAFF	TGTGCCAGCACCCGGATAGGAGGGACTGAAGCTTTCTTT
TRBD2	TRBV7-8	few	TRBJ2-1	CASSAGLGGEQFF	TGTGCCAGCAGCGCGGGACTAGGTGGTGAGCAGTTCTTC
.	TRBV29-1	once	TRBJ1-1	CSVVLGAAGTEAFF	TGCAGCGTTGTCCTCGGGGCTGCCGGCACTGAAGCTTTCTTT
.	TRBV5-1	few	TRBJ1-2	CASSLEQAVYGYTF	TGCGCCAGCAGCTTGGAACAGGCAGTCTATGGCTACACCTTC
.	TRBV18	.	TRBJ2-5	CASTPRRLREETQYF	TGTGCCAGCACACCAAGGAGGTTGCGGGAAGAGACCCAGTACTTC
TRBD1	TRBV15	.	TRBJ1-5	CATSRAAGGRSQPQHF	TGTGCCACCAGCAGAGCTGCAGGGGGCCGGTCTCAGCCCCAGCATTTT
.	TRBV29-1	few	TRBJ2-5	CSVEWGETQYF	TGCAGCGTTGAATGGGGAGAGACCCAGTACTTC
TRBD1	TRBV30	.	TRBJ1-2	CAWSVGTGYGYTF	TGTGCCTGGAGTGTAGGGACAGGCTATGGCTACACCTTC
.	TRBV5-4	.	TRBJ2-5	CASSLGGVAETQYF	TGTGCCAGCAGCTTGGGCGGGGTGGCAGAGACCCAGTACTTC
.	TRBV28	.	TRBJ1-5	CASRSKFNQPQHF	TGTGCCAGCAGATCGAAGTTCAATCAGCCCCAGCATTTT
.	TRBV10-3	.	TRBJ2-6	CAISDGDTSTGANVLTF	TGTGCCATCAGTGATGGGGACACGTCTACTGGGGCCAACGTCCTGACTTTC
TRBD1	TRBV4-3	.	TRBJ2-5	CASSHNRGRETQYF	TGCGCCAGCAGCCACAACAGGGGGCGTGAGACCCAGTACTTC
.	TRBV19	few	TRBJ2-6	CASKRDISGANVLTF	TGTGCCAGTAAACGGGATATCTCTGGGGCCAACGTCCTGACTTTC
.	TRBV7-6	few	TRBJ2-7	CASSLEARRRSSSYEQYF	TGTGCCAGCAGCTTAGAAGCGAGGCGCAGGTCCTCCTCCTACGAGCAGTACTTC
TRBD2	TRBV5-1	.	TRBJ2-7	CASSFRSGRAYEQYF	TGCGCCAGCAGCTTCCGTAGCGGGCGAGCTTACGAGCAGTACTTC
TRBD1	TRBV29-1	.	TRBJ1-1	CSVLDRGKVAFF	TGCAGCGTACTGGACAGGGGGAAGGTGGCTTTCTTT
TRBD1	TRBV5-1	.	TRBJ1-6	CASSLEGTGYNSPLHF	TGCGCCAGCAGCTTGGAAGGGACAGGGTATAATTCACCCCTCCACTTT
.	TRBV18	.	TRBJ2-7	CASSLRGDSSYEQYF	TGTGCCAGCTCACTCAGGGGCGATAGCTCCTACGAGCAGTACTTC
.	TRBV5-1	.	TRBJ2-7	CASSSGRGYSYEQYF	TGCGCCAGCAGCTCCGGACGGGGTTACTCCTACGAGCAGTACTTC
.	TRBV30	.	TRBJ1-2	CAWSVWGSYGYTF	TGTGCCTGGAGTGTGTGGGGTAGTTATGGCTACACCTTC
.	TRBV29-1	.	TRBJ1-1	CSVGKQGTNTEAFF	TGCAGCGTGGGAAAACAGGGAACGAACACTGAAGCTTTCTTT
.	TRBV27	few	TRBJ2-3	CASSLRLGTQYF	TGTGCCAGCAGTTTAAGGCTAGGTACGCAGTATTTT
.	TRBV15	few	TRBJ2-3	CATSRVGDTQYF	TGTGCCACCAGCAGAGTGGGTGATACGCAGTATTTT
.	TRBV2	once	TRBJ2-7	CASNQEAYEQYF	TGTGCCAGCAACCAGGAGGCCTACGAGCAGTACTTC
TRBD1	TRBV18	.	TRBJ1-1	CASSPGDRRDEAFF	TGTGCCAGCTCACCGGGGGACAGAAGGGATGAAGCTTTCTTT
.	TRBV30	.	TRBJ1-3	CAWIQRSGNTIYF	TGTGCCTGGATCCAACGCTCTGGAAACACCATATATTTT
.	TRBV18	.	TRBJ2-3	CASSPPGPWGSHTDTQYF	TGTGCCAGCTCACCTCCGGGACCTTGGGGATCCCACACAGATACGCAGTATTTT
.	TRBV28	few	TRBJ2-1	CASSPPGTINEQFF	TGTGCCAGCAGTCCACCCGGGACAATCAATGAGCAGTTCTTC
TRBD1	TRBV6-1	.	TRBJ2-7	CASSLTGPGEQYF	TGTGCCAGCAGTTTGACAGGGCCGGGCGAGCAGTACTTC
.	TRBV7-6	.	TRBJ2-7	CASSLFTGKHYEQYF	TGTGCCAGCAGCTTATTTACAGGGAAGCACTACGAGCAGTACTTC
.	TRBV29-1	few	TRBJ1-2	CGVRQTNYGYTF	TGCGGAGTTAGACAGACTAACTATGGCTACACCTTC
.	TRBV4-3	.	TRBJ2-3	CASSQEYPDTQYF	TGCGCCAGCAGCCAAGAGTACCCAGATACGCAGTATTTT
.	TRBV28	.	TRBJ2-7	CASRQGGDYEQYF	TGTGCCAGCCGACAGGGCGGGGACTACGAGCAGTACTTC
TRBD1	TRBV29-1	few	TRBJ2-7	CSVGTGRYEQYF	TGCAGCGTCGGGACAGGGAGGTACGAGCAGTACTTC
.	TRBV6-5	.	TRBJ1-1	CASSYSWGNTEAFF	TGTGCCAGCAGTTACTCGTGGGGGAACACTGAAGCTTTCTTT
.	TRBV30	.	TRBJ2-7	CAWREGWGTGYEQYF	TGTGCCTGGAGGGAGGGCTGGGGTACGGGATACGAGCAGTACTTC
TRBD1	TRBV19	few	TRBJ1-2	CASSELGQIYGYTF	TGTGCCAGTAGTGAGTTGGGACAGATCTATGGCTACACCTTC
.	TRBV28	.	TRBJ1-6	CASSLPGFSPLHF	TGTGCCAGCAGTTTACCTGGGTTTTCACCCCTCCACTTT
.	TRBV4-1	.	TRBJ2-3	CASSQARTTDTQYF	TGCGCCAGCAGCCAAGCCAGAACCACAGATACGCAGTATTTT
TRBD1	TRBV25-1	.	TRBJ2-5	CASSGQGGQETQYF	TGTGCCAGCAGTGGACAGGGGGGCCAAGAGACCCAGTACTTC
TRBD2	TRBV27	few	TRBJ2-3	CASSRLAGVGDTQYF	TGTGCCAGCAGCCGACTAGCGGGAGTTGGAGATACGCAGTATTTT
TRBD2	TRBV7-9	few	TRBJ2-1	CASKYGGSYNEQFF	TGTGCCAGCAAGTATGGCGGGAGCTACAATGAGCAGTTCTTC
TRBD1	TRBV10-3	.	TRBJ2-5	CAISKDRGSQETQYF	TGTGCCATCAGCAAGGACAGGGGTTCCCAAGAGACCCAGTACTTC
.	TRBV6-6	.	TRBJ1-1	CASSTSTGLSTEAFF	.
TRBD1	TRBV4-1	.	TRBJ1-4	CASSQVLPSRGLVKLFF	TGCGCCAGCAGCCAAGTTCTACCGTCCAGGGGGCTGGTGAAACTGTTTTTT
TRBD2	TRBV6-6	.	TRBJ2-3	CASSYGRAGTDTQYF	TGTGCCAGCAGTTACGGGAGGGCCGGAACAGATACGCAGTATTTT
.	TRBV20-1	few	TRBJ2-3	CSASIIRAQYF	TGCAGTGCTAGCATCATAAGGGCGCAGTATTTT
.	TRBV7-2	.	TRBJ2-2	CASSRINGELFF	TGTGCCAGCAGCCGGATTAACGGGGAGCTGTTTTTT
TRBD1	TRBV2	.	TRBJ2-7	CASKMDRAVYEQYF	TGTGCCAGCAAGATGGACAGGGCCGTGTACGAGCAGTACTTC